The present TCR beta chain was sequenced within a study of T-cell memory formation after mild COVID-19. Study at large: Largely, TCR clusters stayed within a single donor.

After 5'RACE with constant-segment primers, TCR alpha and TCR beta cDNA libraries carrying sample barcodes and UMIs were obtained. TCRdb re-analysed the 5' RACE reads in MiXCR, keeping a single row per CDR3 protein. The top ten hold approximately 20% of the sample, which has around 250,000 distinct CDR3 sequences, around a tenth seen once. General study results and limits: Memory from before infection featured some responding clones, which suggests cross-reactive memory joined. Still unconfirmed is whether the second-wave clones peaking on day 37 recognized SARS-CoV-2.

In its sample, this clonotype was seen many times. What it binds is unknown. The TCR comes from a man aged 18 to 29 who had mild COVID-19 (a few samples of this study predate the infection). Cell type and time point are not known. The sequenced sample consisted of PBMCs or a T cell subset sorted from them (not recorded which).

The CDR3 protein is CASSLGAAQLEGPQHF. CDR3 nucleotide sequence: TGTGCCAGCAGCTTAGGGGCAGCTCAATTGGAAGGGCCCCAGCATTTT. This chain uses TRBV7-6 with TRBJ1-5; D not resolved. CDR1 and CDR2 from the germline V gene are SGHVS and FNYEAQ. The CDR3 has 16 amino acids. The V and J ends lost 1 base and 9 bases respectively, with 19 bases between them.